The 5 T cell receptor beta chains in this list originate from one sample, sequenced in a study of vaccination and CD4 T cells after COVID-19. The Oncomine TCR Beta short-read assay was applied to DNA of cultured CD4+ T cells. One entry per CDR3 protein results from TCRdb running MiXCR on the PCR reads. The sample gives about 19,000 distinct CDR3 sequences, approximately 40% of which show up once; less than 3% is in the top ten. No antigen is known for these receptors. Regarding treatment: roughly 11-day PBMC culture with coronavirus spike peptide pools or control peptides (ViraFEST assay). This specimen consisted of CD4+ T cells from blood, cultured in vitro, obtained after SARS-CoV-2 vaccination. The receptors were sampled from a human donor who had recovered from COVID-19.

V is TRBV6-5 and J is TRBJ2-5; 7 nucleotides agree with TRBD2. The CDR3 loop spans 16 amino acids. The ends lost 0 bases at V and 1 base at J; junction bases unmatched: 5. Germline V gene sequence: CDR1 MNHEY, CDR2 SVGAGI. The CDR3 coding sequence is TGTGCCAGCAGTTACTCGGGCAGCGGGGTCCAAGAGACCCAGTACTTC. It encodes CASSYSGSGVQETQYF.

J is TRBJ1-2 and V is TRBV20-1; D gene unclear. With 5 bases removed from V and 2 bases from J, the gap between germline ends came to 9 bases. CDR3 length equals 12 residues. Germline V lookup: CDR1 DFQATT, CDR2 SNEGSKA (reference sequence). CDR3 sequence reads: CSAGLANYGYTF. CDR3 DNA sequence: TGCAGTGCTGGACTGGCCAACTATGGCTACACCTTC.

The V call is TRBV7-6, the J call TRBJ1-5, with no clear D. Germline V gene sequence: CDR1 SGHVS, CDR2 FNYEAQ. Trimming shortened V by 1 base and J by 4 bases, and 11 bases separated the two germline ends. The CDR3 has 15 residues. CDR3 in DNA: TGTGCCAGCAGCTTAGATATTGGACGAAATCAGCCCCAGCATTTT. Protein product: CASSLDIGRNQPQHF.

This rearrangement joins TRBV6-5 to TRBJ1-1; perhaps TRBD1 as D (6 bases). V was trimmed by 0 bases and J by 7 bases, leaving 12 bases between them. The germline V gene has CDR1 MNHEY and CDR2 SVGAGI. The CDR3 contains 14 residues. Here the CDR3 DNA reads TGTGCCAGCAGTTACTCTGGGGGGGCCGATGAAGCTTTCTTT. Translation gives CASSYSGGADEAFF.

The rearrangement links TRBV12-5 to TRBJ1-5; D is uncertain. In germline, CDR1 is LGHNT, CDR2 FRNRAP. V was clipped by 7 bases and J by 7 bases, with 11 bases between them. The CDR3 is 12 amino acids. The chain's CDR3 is CASAPPEQPQHF. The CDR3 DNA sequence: TGTGCTAGTGCCCCTCCCGAGCAGCCCCAGCATTTT.